This entry is about one TCR beta chain. What it binds is unknown. The sample originates from a study of identical twins. Points from the study as a whole: Twins' excess sharing was less marked for out-of-frame beta sequences. Cord blood beta clonotypes that were abundant carried fewer insertions, and memory repertoires showed no such trend.

The CDR3 sequence is 14 residues long. Per germline, CDR1 SEHNR and CDR2 FQNEAQ (reference sequence). Trimming took 5 bases from V and 4 from J, leaving 12 bases between them. TCRdb recomputed calls from the 5' RACE reads with MiXCR, one row per CDR3 protein. The sample contains hundreds of thousands of distinct CDR3 sequences, around 24% of which appear only once. Another study also made use of these data, one on T cells expressing NK-cell markers. Turning to that study: Sequencing of TCR beta repertoires drew on sorted CD3+CD56+NKG2C+, CD3+CD56+NKG2C- and CD3+CD56-NKG2C+ T cells. Also leading the CD3+CD56-NKG2C+ fraction in a handful of donors were these clonotypes.

This chain links TRBV7-9 with TRBJ1-5, with D unresolved. The sequence was obtained from a woman aged 18-29 years in good health. The sequencing input was CD4+ T cells sorted from blood. The DNA for the CDR3 is TGTGCCAGCAGCACCGGAAACGCTAATCAGCCCCAGCATTTT. Its protein product is CASSTGNANQPQHF.